What follows are 3 T cell receptor beta chains derived from one specimen sequenced in a study of beta chain features in type 1 diabetes. The investigators reverse transcribed all of the isolated RNA, so they sequenced expressed TCRB transcripts. Using immunoSEQ multiplex PCR, the repertoire was profiled, and TCRdb retains in-frame clones only, with some absent. Seen here are a few hundred thousand clones, around 10% observed once, and the top ten hold about 0.014%. The sequenced material came from naive CD4+ T cells from blood. These TCRs come from a woman aged 25 to 45 in good health.

The chain uses TRBV10-3 and TRBJ2-7; 7 positions agree with TRBD1. CDR1 and CDR2 (germline): ENHRY, SYGVKD. The V segment lost 10 bases and the J segment 7 bases; nucleotides outside the gene matches: 7. The CDR3 is 11 amino acids. CDR3 bases: TGTGCCACCACCTTGGGACAGGAGCAGTACTTC. This codes for CATTLGQEQYF.

This clone was seen more than once but under ten times. The J gene is TRBJ2-7, the V gene TRBV19; 11 nucleotides line up with TRBD2. Losses at the gene ends were 4 bases for V and 4 bases for J; bases not matched to a gene: 6. The CDR3 length is 15 residues. CDR1 and CDR2 (germline): LNHDA, SQIVND (reference sequence). CDR3 in DNA: TGTGCCAGTAGTACGGTGGGGACTAGCGGATACGAGCAGTACTTC. As protein: CASSTVGTSGYEQYF. Complete variable domain (other parts from reference TRBV19 and TRBJ2-7): DGGITQSPKYLFRKEGQNVTLSCEQNLNHDAMYWYRQDPGQGLRLIYYSQIVNDFQKGDIAEGYSVSREKKESFPLTVTSAQKNPTAFYLCASSTVGTSGYEQYFGPGTRLTVT.

This clone appeared a few times. The J gene is TRBJ2-7, the V gene TRBV18, with D possibly TRBD2 on 6 matching bases. The germline V and J ends were trimmed by 3 bases and 0 bases, with 15 bases remaining between them. Per germline, CDR1 KGHSH and CDR2 LQKENI. CDR3 length equals 16 residues. CDR3 coding DNA: TGTGCCAGCTCACCGTTGCCCGGGAGTACCTCCTACGAGCAGTACTTC. It encodes CASSPLPGSTSYEQYF.